The 9 T cell receptor beta chains in this list originate from one sample, sequenced in a study of OX40 agonist ivuxolimab in advanced cancers. Generated by immunoSEQ multiplex PCR, the TCRdb table keeps only in-frame clones and is missing some. The repertoire holds 95,000 to 100,000 clones, with 90% as singletons. Specimen: CD4+ or CD8+ T cells sorted from blood, collected in a trial of the OX40 agonist ivuxolimab. These receptors were obtained from an adult with an advanced solid tumor such as melanoma, head and neck, liver or kidney cancer.

The chain couples TRBV21-1 to TRBJ2-7; the tabulated D call, TRBD2, remains unverified against the DNA. TRBV21-1 is designated a pseudogene. The CDR3 is 16 residues long. DNA for the CDR3: TGTGCCAGCAGCAAAGGTTGTCTAGCGGGTACCTACGAGCAGTACTTC. Its translation is CASSKGCLAGTYEQYF.

The chain's CDR3 is CAWSLETGTNEKLFF. Here the CDR3 DNA reads TGTGCCTGGAGTCTAGAGACAGGGACTAATGAAAAACTGTTTTTT. This chain links TRBV30 with TRBJ1-4; 7 bases are a match to TRBD1. Germline CDR1 reads GTSNPN; CDR2 reads SVGIG (reference sequence). V trimming: 2 bases; J trimming: 2 bases; junction bases outside the gene matches: 5. This CDR3 is built from 15 residues.

Comments on this clone: This sample includes further DNA sequences coding for the same CDR3. The chain uses TRBV11-3 and TRBJ2-7; D is perhaps TRBD2 (5 bases). Trimming took 3 bases from V and 2 from J, leaving 5 bases between them. Germline loops: CDR1 SGHNT, CDR2 YENEEA. The CDR3 extends over 12 amino acids. CDR3 in DNA: TGTGCCAGCAGCTTGGAGGCCTACGAGCAGTACTTC. It codes for CASSLEAYEQYF.

This clone was observed a few times. The CDR3 nucleotides are TGTGCCAGCTCACCAGGGCAGGGAGACGATCAGCCCCAGCATTTT. It specifies CASSPGQGDDQPQHF. The V and J genes are TRBV18 and TRBJ1-5, with D possibly TRBD1 on 5 matching bases. The germline V and J ends were trimmed by 2 bases and 5 bases, with 13 bases remaining between them. Per germline, CDR1 KGHSH and CDR2 LQKENI. The CDR3 is 15 amino acids.

The chain couples TRBV4-3 to TRBJ2-3; TRBD2 matches at 7 bases. The ends lost 3 bases at V and 1 base at J; junction bases unmatched: 4. This CDR3 is 15 amino acids long. CDR1 is LGHNA and CDR2 is YSLEER in the germline V gene. The CDR3 loop reads CASSQETSGTDTQYF. The CDR3 region has the DNA TGCGCCAGCAGCCAGGAAACTAGCGGCACAGATACGCAGTATTTT.

This clone was counted only a few times. The chain links TRBV7-3 to TRBJ1-2; D gene uncertain. Germline-derived CDR1 and CDR2 are SGHTA and FQGTGA. The CDR3 loop spans 13 amino acids. Trimming stripped 0 bases from V and 8 bases from J, with 10 bases between. The CDR3 loop is CASSLTGRLGYTF. Here the CDR3 DNA reads TGTGCCAGCAGCTTAACAGGCAGACTGGGCTACACCTTC.

V usage is TRBV11-3 and J usage is TRBJ2-2; TRBD1 matches at 11 bases. Germline lookup yields CDR1 SGHNT and CDR2 YENEEA. CDR3 length: 15 amino acids. V shed 5 bases and J 5 bases; nucleotides not matched to a gene: 4. CDR3 sequence: CASSTGTGGTGELFF. CDR3 coding DNA: TGTGCCAGCAGCACCGGGACAGGGGGAACCGGGGAGCTGTTTTTT.

The rearrangement links TRBV18 to TRBJ2-7, with D possibly TRBD1 on 6 matching bases. CDR1 is KGHSH, CDR2 LQKENI, per germline. CDR3 length: 15 amino acids. The V end lost 3 bases, the J end lost 2 bases, and 14 bases lay between the germline ends. This CDR3 is CASSPRTGKTYEQYF. The CDR3 DNA reads TGTGCCAGCTCACCCCGCACAGGGAAAACCTACGAGCAGTACTTC.

The chain carries TRBV20-1 and TRBJ2-7, with D unresolved. Germline V gives CDR1 DFQATT, CDR2 SNEGSKA (reference sequence). The CDR3 is made up of 11 amino acids. The germline V and J ends were trimmed by 5 bases and 2 bases, with 7 bases remaining between them. The CDR3 DNA reads as TGCAGTGCTGGCTCTACCTACGAGCAGTACTTC. Protein: CSAGSTYEQYF.